One and the same sample provided the 18 T cell receptor beta chains below, sequenced in a study of vaccination and CD4 T cells after COVID-19. Their target antigens are unknown. Treatment in this sample: roughly ten-day PBMC culture with coronavirus spike peptide pools or control peptides (ViraFEST assay). Unexposed donor CD4+ T cells predated the COVID-19 pandemic, collected 2011-2018. Sequencing of the DNA from cultured CD4+ T cells was carried out with the Oncomine TCR Beta short-read assay. CD4+ T cells were cultured, and genomic DNA was extracted from them. TCRdb used MiXCR to reprocess the PCR reads, holding one entry per CDR3 protein. Of roughly 11,000 distinct CDR3 sequences in the sample, 30% to 50% were seen once. Sequenced input: CD4+ T cells from blood, cultured in vitro. The receptors shown here come from a human donor in good health.

This clonotype has a handful of counts. The chain is built from TRBV7-8 and TRBJ1-1, with TRBD1 as a possible D gene (6 bases). This CDR3 has 12 residues. V was cut by 3 bases and J by 5 bases, with 7 bases left in between. Germline CDR1 is SGHVS and CDR2 is FQNEAQ. CDR3 protein: CASSFDRTEAFF. In DNA form, the CDR3 reads TGTGCCAGCAGCTTCGACAGGACTGAAGCTTTCTTT.

This clonotype is classed as medium-sized. The chain combines TRBV7-3 with TRBJ1-5, with 11 bases identical to TRBD1. The germline gives CDR1 SGHTA, CDR2 FQGTGA. This CDR3 comprises 20 residues. Germline trimming cut 2 bases from V and 0 bases from J; bases unmatched to any gene: 12. This CDR3 reads CASSLGSGQGVFLSNQPQHF. The CDR3 DNA reads as TGTGCCAGCAGCTTAGGTTCGGGACAGGGGGTTTTCCTTAGCAATCAGCCCCAGCATTTT.

A few counts support this clonotype. The gene calls are TRBV28 and TRBJ1-5, with 7 bases matching TRBD1. Germline lookup yields CDR1 MDHEN and CDR2 SYDVKM. CDR3 length: 15 residues. V dropped 1 base and J dropped 2; count of bases not matched to a gene: 2. CDR3 DNA: TGTGCCAGCAGTTTATCAGGGGGAGGCAATCAGCCCCAGCATTTT. This gives the protein CASSLSGGGNQPQHF.

This clonotype was seen a single time. The chain employs TRBV2 and TRBJ2-7; TRBD2 agrees at 13 bases. The V segment lost 5 bases and the J segment 1 base; nucleotides outside the gene matches: 14. CDR1 SNHLY and CDR2 FYNNEI come from the germline V gene. This CDR3 contains 19 residues. CDR3 sequence (DNA): TGTGCCAGCAGTCGACTCGGGACTAGCGGGAAGGGGGGATCCTACGAGCAGTACTTC. Translating it yields CASSRLGTSGKGGSYEQYF.

By frequency in the sample, this clonotype is medium-sized. V is TRBV6-2 or TRBV6-3 and J is TRBJ2-5; D is possibly TRBD2 (5 bases). The germline CDR1 and CDR2 sequences are MNHEY and SVGEGT. The CDR3 sequence is 14 residues long. V was shortened by 0 bases and J by 5 bases, with 10 bases between the two germline ends. The CDR3 bases are TGTGCCAGCAGTTACTCCGCGGGTACGGAGACCCAGTACTTC. Translating gives CASSYSAGTETQYF.

Only one count was recorded for this clonotype. The gene calls are TRBV29-1 and TRBJ1-1; 9 bases line up with TRBD1. V shed 4 bases, J shed 1 base, and the junction held 7 bases outside the gene matches. This CDR3 contains 15 residues. CDR1 and CDR2 (germline): SQVTM, ANQGSEA. The CDR3 nucleotides read TGCAGCGTTGCCGGACAGGGGTGGACGAACACTGAAGCTTTCTTT. Encoded protein: CSVAGQGWTNTEAFF. Filled out from reference TRBV29-1 and TRBJ1-1, the complete variable domain reads SAVISQKPSRDICQRGTSLTIQCQVDSQVTMMFWYRQQPGQSLTLIATANQGSEATYESGFVIDKFPISRPNLTFSTLTVSNMSPEDSSIYLCSVAGQGWTNTEAFFGQGTRLTVV.

The chain recombines TRBV6-1 with TRBJ2-5; 7 bases map to TRBD2. The CDR3 has 15 amino acids. Looked up from germline, CDR1 is MNHNS and CDR2 is SASEGT. The V and J ends lost 2 bases and 5 bases, in that order; junction bases with no gene match: 8. CDR3 sequence reads: CASSEPRGRRETQYF. Written as DNA, the CDR3 is TGTGCCAGCAGTGAACCCCGCGGGAGACGGGAGACCCAGTACTTC.

The CDR3 is CASSLETGRLDTQYF. The CDR3 nucleotides read TGTGCCAGCAGCTTAGAGACGGGAAGGTTAGATACGCAGTATTTT. This chain uses TRBV11-1 with TRBJ2-3, with D possibly TRBD2 on 5 matching bases. Germline V gene lookup returns CDR1 SGHAT and CDR2 FQDESV (reference sequence). The CDR3 has 15 residues. V lost 1 base and J lost 5, with 13 bases in between.

This sequence joins TRBV15 and TRBJ2-3; D is ambiguous. The CDR3 totals 14 residues. Trimming took 1 base from V and 3 from J, leaving 8 bases between them. Germline loops: CDR1 LNHNV, CDR2 YYDKDF (reference sequence). This CDR3 reads CATSRGSPTDTQYF. CDR3 in DNA: TGTGCCACCAGCAGAGGCTCCCCAACAGATACGCAGTATTTT.

V gene TRBV24-1 combines with J gene TRBJ2-4; 8 positions match TRBD1. CDR1 is KGHDR and CDR2 is SFDVKD in the germline V gene. CDR3 length equals 16 residues. With 2 bases clipped from V and 5 bases from J, the junction kept 7 bases outside the gene matches. CDR3 nucleotide sequence: TGTGCCACCAGTGATTCCCAGGGGGCAGTGGAAAACATTCAGTACTTC. Residues: CATSDSQGAVENIQYF.

V gene TRBV14 combines with J gene TRBJ2-6, with D tentatively TRBD2 (6 bases). V lost 4 bases and J lost 4, with 14 bases in between. This CDR3 region has 16 residues. Germline loops: CDR1 SGHDN, CDR2 FVKESK. CDR3 DNA sequence: TGTGCCAGCAGCCTGCTGAGCGGGTCCGGGGCCAACGTCCTGACTTTC. Amino acids: CASSLLSGSGANVLTF.

V usage is TRBV20-1 and J usage is TRBJ2-3, with 9 positions matching TRBD2. J lost 3 bases, V lost 6 bases, and 13 bases had no gene match. The CDR3 consists of 16 residues. CDR1 DFQATT and CDR2 SNEGSKA come from the germline V gene (reference sequence). CDR3 region: CSAGEVSGSMTDTQYF. In nucleotides, the CDR3 is TGCAGTGCGGGGGAGGTTAGCGGGAGTATGACAGATACGCAGTATTTT.

V and J are TRBV11-1 and TRBJ2-1, with TRBD1 matching over 9 bases. Looked up from germline, CDR1 is SGHAT and CDR2 is FQDESV (reference sequence). J gave up 4 bases and V 7 bases, and 5 bases lay outside the gene matches. The CDR3 sequence is 14 residues long. In nucleotides, the CDR3 is TGTGCCAGCAACGTGGGACAGGGTTACAATGAGCAGTTCTTC. It translates to CASNVGQGYNEQFF.

V is TRBV18 and J is TRBJ1-1; D unresolved. The CDR3 extends over 13 amino acids. V lost 2 bases and J 5 bases, leaving 9 bases between the germline ends. CDR1 KGHSH and CDR2 LQKENI come from the germline V gene. CDR3 DNA sequence: TGTGCCAGCTCACCAGTGATACGTACTGAAGCTTTCTTT. Encoded protein: CASSPVIRTEAFF.

The chain links TRBV11-2 to TRBJ1-2; D is uncertain. CDR3 length: 14 amino acids. Germline CDR1 and CDR2: SGHAT and FQNNGV. Trimming took 0 bases from V and 10 from J, leaving 15 bases between them. CDR3 in amino acids: CASSLEIGSPYYTF. CDR3 coding DNA: TGTGCCAGCAGCTTAGAGATCGGAAGTCCTTACTACACCTTC.

This CDR3 reads CSASSSGYTF. The CDR3 DNA sequence: TGCAGTGCTAGTTCGAGTGGCTACACCTTC. V is TRBV20-1 and J is TRBJ1-2, with D unresolved. The germline CDR1 and CDR2 sequences are DFQATT and SNEGSKA (reference sequence). Trimming left V 3 bases short and J 7 bases short, with 6 bases between. This CDR3 is 10 amino acids long.

The chain combines TRBV19 with TRBJ2-1; 12 bases fit TRBD1. J gave up 1 base and V 2 bases, and 3 bases lay outside the gene matches. CDR3 length: 17 amino acids. Per the germline V gene, CDR1 is LNHDA and CDR2 is SQIVND (reference sequence). This CDR3 reads CASSISGQGASYNEQFF. In nucleotides, the CDR3 is TGTGCCAGTAGTATATCGGGACAGGGGGCGTCCTACAATGAGCAGTTCTTC.

The rearrangement links TRBV24-1 to TRBJ1-5; the D gene is possibly TRBD1 (5 bases). Trimming shortened V by 5 bases and J by 4 bases, and 8 bases separated the two germline ends. The CDR3 is made up of 13 amino acids. The germline V gene encodes CDR1 KGHDR and CDR2 SFDVKD. CDR3 loop: CATSAPGNQPQHF. DNA for the CDR3: TGTGCCACCAGTGCTCCAGGGAATCAGCCCCAGCATTTT.